These T cell receptor beta chains were read from a single sample in a study of PD-L1 blockade in urothelial cancer. The assay was immunoSEQ multiplex PCR, and TCRdb's table has in-frame clones only and misses some. The top ten hold approximately 14% of the sample, which has some 50,000 clones, around 88% seen once. Here the sequenced sample was PBMCs, taken around atezolizumab (anti-PD-L1) treatment. The receptor source for this set is a woman aged 55-69 years with urothelial cancer. Each CDR3 is given with its conserved first and last residue. D genes are given only for firm matches.

j_call | d_call | v_call | cdr3_aa
TRBJ2-2 | TRBD2 | TRBV18 | CASSPRLAGNTGELFF
TRBJ2-7 | . | TRBV4-3 | CASSQAGGTGSYEQYF
TRBJ2-2 | . | TRBV4-3 | CASSPGGYTGELFF
TRBJ2-7 | TRBD2 | TRBV5-4 | CASSLVGRPSYEQYF
TRBJ1-4 | . | TRBV4-3 | CASSQLPHEKLFF
TRBJ2-7 | TRBD1 | TRBV29-1 | CSVEVLDRVSQAVYF
TRBJ2-5 | TRBD2 | TRBV2 | CARSGAQETQYF
TRBJ2-3 | TRBD2 | TRBV6-4 | CASSEGLVRGDTQYF
TRBJ1-1 | . | TRBV11-3 | CASSRDGGNTEAFF
TRBJ2-2 | . | TRBV7-9 | CASSSTTTGELFF
TRBJ2-5 | . | TRBV6-1 | CASRAQETQYF
TRBJ2-3 | . | TRBV9 | CASSVDSRNPDTQYF
TRBJ1-4 | TRBD1 | TRBV6-1 | CASSAQGATNEKLFF
TRBJ2-7 | TRBD1 | TRBV4-3 | CASSQDSTGAIYEQYF
TRBJ1-5 | . | TRBV5-1 | CASRKGQINQPQHF
TRBJ2-3 | TRBD2 | TRBV9 | CASSVPGGPGDTQYF
TRBJ2-7 | TRBD1 | TRBV19 | CASCRGQGYEQYF
TRBJ1-4 | . | TRBV6-5 | CASSYSTGKLFF
TRBJ2-5 | TRBD2 | TRBV7-9 | CASFLSSGKETQYF
TRBJ2-5 | TRBD1 | TRBV18 | CASCRSRGYQETQYF